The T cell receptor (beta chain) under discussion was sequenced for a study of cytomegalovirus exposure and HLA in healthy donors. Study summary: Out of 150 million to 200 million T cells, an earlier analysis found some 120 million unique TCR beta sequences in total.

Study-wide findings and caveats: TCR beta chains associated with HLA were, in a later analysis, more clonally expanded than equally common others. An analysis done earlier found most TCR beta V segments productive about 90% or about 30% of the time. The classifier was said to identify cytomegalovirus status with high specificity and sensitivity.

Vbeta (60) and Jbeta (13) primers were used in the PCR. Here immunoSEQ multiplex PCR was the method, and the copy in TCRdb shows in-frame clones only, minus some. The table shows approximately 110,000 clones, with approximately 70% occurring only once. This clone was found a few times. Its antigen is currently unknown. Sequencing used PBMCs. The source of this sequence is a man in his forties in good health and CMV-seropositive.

For the CDR3, the DNA is TGTGCCAGCAGTGAAATTGACACCGACAATGAGCAGTTCTTC. Its translation: CASSEIDTDNEQFF. This chain joins TRBV6-1 and TRBJ2-1; D ambiguous. Germline CDR1 MNHNS, CDR2 SASEGT. CDR3 length equals 14 residues. The ends were cut back, 2 bases at V and 5 bases at J, with 10 bases in the middle.